One sample yielded the 27 T cell receptor beta chains listed below, sequenced in a study of cytomegalovirus exposure and HLA in healthy donors. TCRdb's table, derived via immunoSEQ multiplex PCR, lists solely in-frame clones and lacks some. The sample includes 130,000 to 150,000 clones, roughly 86% seen only once; the top ten take less than 5.5%. Sequencing was performed on PBMCs. The origin of the receptors is a man aged 18 to 29 in good health and CMV-seropositive.

V is TRBV27 and J is TRBJ1-3; D call uncertain. This CDR3 has 13 residues. Germline V gene sequence: CDR1 MNHEY, CDR2 SMNVEV (reference sequence). The V and J ends lost 5 bases and 4 bases respectively, with 9 bases between them. CDR3 coding DNA: TGTGCCAGCAGTCCTCTTCTAGGAAACACCATATATTTT. This gives the protein CASSPLLGNTIYF.

V gene TRBV27 combines with J gene TRBJ2-7; weak D call: TRBD1 (6 bases). The germline V gene encodes CDR1 MNHEY and CDR2 SMNVEV (reference sequence). The CDR3 totals 14 residues. The V end was cut by 1 base, the J end by 7 bases, with 14 bases between. The CDR3 nucleotides are TGTGCCAGCAGTTTATTGGGGACACCGATGGAGCAGTACTTC. It translates to CASSLLGTPMEQYF.

This chain links TRBV6-1 with TRBJ1-2, with D tentatively TRBD1 (5 bases). The germline V gene has CDR1 MNHNS and CDR2 SASEGT. V lost 1 base and J lost 5, with 11 bases in between. This CDR3 spans 14 amino acids. CDR3: CASSEGGEGYGYTF. Here the CDR3 DNA reads TGTGCCAGCAGTGAAGGGGGGGAAGGGTATGGCTACACCTTC.

The rearrangement joins TRBV5-1 to TRBJ1-1, with a weak D call TRBD1 (5 bases). Germline assignment: CDR1 SGHRS and CDR2 YFSETQ. V lost 2 bases and J lost 8, with 16 bases in between. There are 14 residues in the CDR3. The CDR3 spells CASSLIGTEGEAFF. As DNA, the CDR3 is TGCGCCAGCAGCTTAATAGGGACGGAGGGAGAAGCTTTCTTT.

The chain carries TRBV19 and TRBJ1-2; 10 bases agree with TRBD1. The V gene's germline CDR1 is LNHDA and CDR2 SQIVND (reference sequence). The junction had 8 bases not matched to a gene; V was cut back by 5 bases and J by 8 bases. The CDR3 length is 14 residues. The CDR3 here is CASSSGQGVGGYTF. CDR3 in DNA: TGTGCCAGTAGTTCCGGACAGGGGGTAGGAGGCTACACCTTC. The full variable domain, completed using reference TRBV19 and TRBJ1-2, is DGGITQSPKYLFRKEGQNVTLSCEQNLNHDAMYWYRQDPGQGLRLIYYSQIVNDFQKGDIAEGYSVSREKKESFPLTVTSAQKNPTAFYLCASSSGQGVGGYTFGSGTRLTVV.

This chain uses TRBV4-2 with TRBJ2-3; 9 bases map to TRBD2. The junction had 11 bases not matched to a gene; V was cut back by 1 base and J by 3 bases. From germline, CDR1 is LGHNA and CDR2 YNFKEQ. CDR3 length equals 18 residues. CDR3 sequence reads: CASSQGVAGVYSTDTQYF. The CDR3 DNA reads TGTGCCAGCAGCCAAGGGGTAGCGGGAGTTTATAGTACAGATACGCAGTATTTT.

J is TRBJ1-4 and V is TRBV9; D uncertain. The CDR3 extends over 15 amino acids. The germline V gene has CDR1 SGDLS and CDR2 YYNGEE. The V end lost 0 bases, the J end lost 8 bases, and 14 bases lay between the germline ends. CDR3 sequence (DNA): TGTGCCAGCAGCGTAGGTGGAGGGCCCGTAGAAAAACTGTTTTTT. It codes for CASSVGGGPVEKLFF.

The chain is built from TRBV6-6 and TRBJ1-1; D gene uncertain. CDR3 size: 12 residues. The germline V and J ends were trimmed by 6 bases and 8 bases, with 13 bases remaining between them. Germline V gives CDR1 MNHNY, CDR2 SVGAGI (reference sequence). In DNA, the CDR3 is TGTGCCAGCAGATGGCAGGATAAGGAAGCTTTCTTT. This gives the protein CASRWQDKEAFF.

The table lists this clone with a few counts. The CDR3 protein is CASRWTSAYEQYF. CDR3 bases: TGTGCCAGCAGGTGGACTAGCGCCTACGAGCAGTACTTC. The chain links TRBV2 to TRBJ2-7; 9 nucleotides line up with TRBD2. The CDR3 length is 13 residues. Per germline, CDR1 SNHLY and CDR2 FYNNEI. The junction had 2 bases not matched to a gene; V was cut back by 6 bases and J by 2 bases. Full variable domain (missing parts from reference TRBV2 and TRBJ2-7): EPEVTQTPSHQVTQMGQEVILRCVPISNHLYFYWYRQILGQKVEFLVSFYNNEISEKSEIFDDQFSVERPDGSNFTLKIRSTKLEDSAMYFCASRWTSAYEQYFGPGTRLTVT.

About this clone itself: One end of the junction fails to match germline, which may point to a read error. CDR3 DNA sequence: TGTGCCAGCAGTTTAACAGGGAATTACGCGCAGTACTTC. Its protein product is CASSLTGNYAQYF. This chain links TRBV27 with TRBJ2-7, with a tentative D call TRBD1 (6 bases). CDR3 length: 13 amino acids. In germline, CDR1 is MNHEY, CDR2 SMNVEV (reference sequence).

The rearrangement links TRBV28 to TRBJ2-1, with a weak D call TRBD1 (6 bases). This CDR3 comprises 11 residues. Germline CDR1 is MDHEN and CDR2 is SYDVKM. Trimming removed 5 bases at V and 13 bases at J, with 12 bases between. In DNA form, the CDR3 reads TGTGCCAGCAGTCGCGGACAGATCCAGTTCTTC. As protein: CASSRGQIQFF.

This rearrangement joins TRBV5-1 to TRBJ2-5; 13 nucleotides agree with TRBD2. Germline V CDR1 and CDR2: SGHRS, YFSETQ. The CDR3 extends over 16 amino acids. V was clipped by 4 bases and J by 5 bases; unmatched bases: 8. CDR3 region: CASSRVLAGGQETQYF. The CDR3 DNA follows: TGCGCCAGCAGCCGGGTACTAGCGGGAGGGCAGGAGACCCAGTACTTC.

CDR3 nucleotides: TGTGCCAGCAGCTCAGGACAGATCGACAGGGCTAGGGAAGCTTTCTTT. It translates to CASSSGQIDRAREAFF. V gene TRBV11-2 combines with J gene TRBJ1-1; 7 nucleotides align to TRBD1. V lost 4 bases and J lost 8; bases outside the gene matches: 16. CDR3 length: 16 residues. Germline CDR1 is SGHAT and CDR2 is FQNNGV.

V usage is TRBV19 and J usage is TRBJ2-6; TRBD1 agrees at 7 bases. Losses at the gene ends were 6 bases for V and 0 bases for J; bases not matched to a gene: 8. This CDR3 has 17 amino acids. Germline values: CDR1 LNHDA, CDR2 SQIVND (reference sequence). The CDR3: CASRNWDSPSGANVLTF. The CDR3 bases are TGTGCCAGTAGAAATTGGGACAGCCCCTCTGGGGCCAACGTCCTGACTTTC.

The chain uses TRBV6-1 and TRBJ2-5, with 10 bases identical to TRBD2. From germline, CDR1 is MNHNS and CDR2 SASEGT. The J segment lost 9 bases and the V segment lost 2 bases, leaving 12 bases of the junction unmatched. CDR3 length equals 16 residues. CDR3 protein: CASSELSAGGAASQYF. In nucleotides, the CDR3 is TGTGCCAGCAGTGAACTCTCAGCGGGGGGGGCAGCGTCCCAGTACTTC.

The rearrangement links TRBV4-1 to TRBJ1-1; D remains ambiguous. Trimming stripped 4 bases from V and 0 bases from J, with 6 bases between. The CDR3 has 13 amino acids. CDR1 and CDR2 (germline): MGHRA, YSYEKL. The CDR3 nucleotides read TGCGCCAGCAGCCGCGGGATGAACACTGAAGCTTTCTTT. It specifies CASSRGMNTEAFF.

This chain uses TRBV5-1 with TRBJ2-2; D is unclear. The germline CDR1 and CDR2 sequences are SGHRS and YFSETQ. The V and J ends lost 2 bases and 3 bases respectively, with 5 bases between them. This CDR3 is built from 13 residues. The CDR3 sequence: CASSFLDTGELFF. The CDR3 nucleotides are TGCGCCAGCAGCTTCCTTGACACCGGGGAGCTGTTTTTT.

The V gene is TRBV4-1, the J gene TRBJ1-6; 7 nucleotides agree with TRBD1. Germline CDR1 is MGHRA and CDR2 is YSYEKL. This CDR3 comprises 15 residues. With V trimmed by 6 bases and J by 3 bases, 5 bases remained unmatched. CDR3 nucleotides: TGCGCCAGCAGTCTCAGGGGGGACTATAATTCACCCCTCCACTTT. Encoded protein: CASSLRGDYNSPLHF.

This chain joins TRBV6-1 and TRBJ2-5; no firm D call. Per the germline V gene, CDR1 is MNHNS and CDR2 is SASEGT. V lost 3 bases, J lost 5 bases, and 10 bases lay in between. CDR3 length equals 13 residues. The CDR3 coding sequence is TGTGCCAGCAGTGATCTAAGGCGGGAGACCCAGTACTTC. Protein product: CASSDLRRETQYF.

The chain is built from TRBV6-5 and TRBJ2-3; tentatively, D is TRBD1 (6 bases). CDR3 size: 14 residues. Germline assignment: CDR1 MNHEY and CDR2 SVGAGI. V gave up 6 bases and J gave up 3 bases, with 13 bases separating them. DNA of the CDR3: TGTGCCAGCAGCCGCGACAGGATGACAGATACGCAGTATTTT. It is translated as CASSRDRMTDTQYF.

The CDR3 coding sequence is TGTGCCAGCAGTAGACTAGCGGGAGGACTGGATGAGCAGTTCTTC. As protein: CASSRLAGGLDEQFF. This sequence joins TRBV6-1 and TRBJ2-1; TRBD2 matches 13 bases. The CDR3 loop spans 15 amino acids. V was pared by 5 bases and J by 8 bases, with 6 bases of the junction left unmatched. CDR1 MNHNS and CDR2 SASEGT come from the germline V gene.

The V gene is TRBV11-2, the J gene TRBJ2-2; D may be TRBD2 (5 bases). The CDR3 loop spans 14 amino acids. Germline-derived CDR1 and CDR2 are SGHAT and FQNNGV. Trimming stripped 4 bases from V and 4 bases from J, with 10 bases between. In DNA form, the CDR3 reads TGTGCCAGCAGCTCCTGGACTGTCACCGGGGAGCTGTTTTTT. Its translation: CASSSWTVTGELFF.

The rearrangement joins TRBV10-2 to TRBJ1-1; weak D call: TRBD1 (5 bases). This CDR3 has 14 residues. The germline CDR1 and CDR2 sequences are WSHSY and SAAADI. The V gene lost 6 bases and the J gene lost 3 bases, with 14 bases spanning the gap. The CDR3 region has the DNA TGCGCCAGCAGGTGGAGGAGGGGCGACACTGAAGCTTTCTTT. Protein sequence: CASRWRRGDTEAFF.

This chain uses TRBV5-6 with TRBJ1-4; D is unresolved. The germline gives CDR1 SGHDT, CDR2 YYEEEE. Trimming took 0 bases from V and 11 from J, leaving 5 bases between them. This CDR3 has 11 amino acids. The CDR3 region has the DNA TGTGCCAGCAGCTTGGGCGGGAAACTGTTTTTT. The encoded protein is CASSLGGKLFF.

The rearrangement joins TRBV19 to TRBJ1-5, with a possible D match to TRBD1 (5 bases). The length of the CDR3 is 15 residues. From germline, CDR1 is LNHDA and CDR2 SQIVND (reference sequence). V was cut by 7 bases and J by 0 bases, with 13 bases left in between. This CDR3 is CASTLKGYSNQPQHF. CDR3 sequence (DNA): TGTGCCAGTACCCTAAAGGGGTATAGCAATCAGCCCCAGCATTTT.

The V and J genes are TRBV5-4 and TRBJ2-1; 15 nucleotides line up with TRBD2. There are 15 residues in the CDR3. V shed 4 bases, J shed 7 bases, and the junction held 3 bases outside the gene matches. The germline V gene encodes CDR1 SGHNT and CDR2 YYREEE (reference sequence). For the CDR3, the DNA is TGTGCCAGCAGCGGTGGGACTAGCGGGGGGAATGAGCAGTTCTTC. Translated: CASSGGTSGGNEQFF.

The rearrangement uses TRBV25-1 and TRBJ1-4; D not certain. CDR1 is MGHDK, CDR2 SYGVNS, per germline. This CDR3 spans 14 amino acids. With 2 bases removed from V and 8 bases from J, the gap between germline ends came to 12 bases. The CDR3 is CASSEAGETEKLFF. CDR3 in DNA: TGTGCCAGCAGTGAAGCAGGCGAAACGGAAAAACTGTTTTTT.